These 26 T cell receptor beta chains share one sample of origin, sequenced in a study of vaccination and CD4 T cells after COVID-19. The time point was: late sampling 161 to 241 days after vaccination in a few convalescent patients. The sample's treatment: 10-day PBMC culture with coronavirus spike peptide pools or control peptides (ViraFEST assay). These receptors are not linked to any known antigen. Cultured CD4+ T-cell DNA underwent Oncomine TCR Beta short-read sequencing. TCRdb processed the PCR reads anew with MiXCR; each CDR3 protein has one entry. Among approximately 24,000 distinct CDR3 sequences listed, 25% to 30% were seen once. The sequences come from CD4+ T cells from blood, cultured in vitro, collected about 7 months after SARS-CoV-2 vaccination. The source is a human donor who had recovered from COVID-19.

The chain is built from TRBV7-2 and TRBJ1-6; the match to TRBD1 covers 8 bases. The junction had 7 bases not matched to a gene; V was cut back by 5 bases and J by 7 bases. The germline V gene encodes CDR1 SGHTA and CDR2 FQGNSA. The CDR3 runs to 15 residues. The CDR3 is CASSPMDRANSPLHF. CDR3 nucleotides: TGTGCCAGCAGCCCCATGGACAGGGCCAATTCACCCCTCCACTTT.

The J gene is TRBJ1-2, the V gene TRBV28, with 11 bases that match TRBD1. Germline CDR1 and CDR2: MDHEN and SYDVKM. The CDR3 spans 14 residues. V shed 5 bases and J 5 bases; nucleotides not matched to a gene: 4. CDR3 DNA: TGTGCCAGCAGTCCCGGGACAGGGGGTTATGGCTACACCTTC. It codes for CASSPGTGGYGYTF.

The chain joins TRBV6-1 to TRBJ2-3; 10 bases are a match to TRBD1. This CDR3 comprises 14 residues. The germline gives CDR1 MNHNS, CDR2 SASEGT. V shed 5 bases, J shed 3 bases, and the junction held 2 bases outside the gene matches. CDR3 nucleotides: TGTGCCAGCAGTAGGGACAGGGGAACAGATACGCAGTATTTT. Protein: CASSRDRGTDTQYF.

This clonotype appeared a few times. The chain uses TRBV20-1 and TRBJ2-1, with 10 bases matching TRBD1. The V and J ends lost 2 bases and 5 bases, in that order; junction bases with no gene match: 15. The length of the CDR3 is 18 residues. In germline, CDR1 is DFQATT, CDR2 SNEGSKA (reference sequence). CDR3 DNA: TGCAGTGCTAGACCCCCTAGCGGACAGGGGGTTAAGGACAATGAGCAGTTCTTC. Protein product: CSARPPSGQGVKDNEQFF.

The chain links TRBV7-2 to TRBJ1-2; 10 nucleotides match TRBD1. J was trimmed by 7 bases and V by 5 bases; bases with no gene match: 7. This CDR3 has 14 residues. The germline V gene encodes CDR1 SGHTA and CDR2 FQGNSA. The CDR3 sequence is CASSHRDRGLGYTF. Written as DNA, the CDR3 is TGTGCCAGCAGCCATCGAGACAGGGGGCTTGGCTACACCTTC.

The chain couples TRBV25-1 to TRBJ1-1, with 8 bases matching TRBD1. The CDR3 is made up of 15 amino acids. V lost 5 bases to trimming and J lost 1 base; unmatched junction nucleotides: 6. Germline V gene data show CDR1 as MGHDK and CDR2 as SYGVNS. CDR3 loop: CASSPQGAGNTEAFF. In nucleotides, the CDR3 is TGTGCCAGCAGTCCCCAGGGGGCTGGGAACACTGAAGCTTTCTTT. Looking up the rest from reference TRBV25-1 and TRBJ1-1 gives the full variable domain: EADIYQTPRYLVIGTGKKITLECSQTMGHDKMYWYQQDPGMELHLIHYSYGVNSTEKGDLSSESTVSRIRTEHFPLTLESARPSHTSQYLCASSPQGAGNTEAFFGQGTRLTVV.

This clonotype has more than one count but fewer than ten. This chain links TRBV28 with TRBJ1-2, with a tentative D call TRBD1 (6 bases). This CDR3 region has 12 residues. Germline loops: CDR1 MDHEN, CDR2 SYDVKM. The V end lost 4 bases, the J end lost 8 bases, and 11 bases lay between the germline ends. The CDR3 nucleotides read TGTGCCAGCAGTTACCAGGGGTACGGCTACACCTTC. It encodes CASSYQGYGYTF.

The chain joins TRBV20-1 to TRBJ2-1; D ambiguous. The CDR3 consists of 15 residues. Per the germline V gene, CDR1 is DFQATT and CDR2 is SNEGSKA (reference sequence). V was shortened by 6 bases and J by 0 bases, with 15 bases between the two germline ends. The CDR3, as DNA: TGCAGTGCAATAAGGGTGCAAAGCTCCTACAATGAGCAGTTCTTC. It yields the protein CSAIRVQSSYNEQFF.

The rearrangement uses TRBV4-2 and TRBJ2-2, with 7 positions matching TRBD2. This CDR3 spans 15 amino acids. V was clipped by 4 bases and J by 1 base; unmatched bases: 3. Germline assignment: CDR1 LGHNA and CDR2 YNFKEQ. CDR3 protein: CASSLSGMNTGELFF. The CDR3 DNA is TGTGCCAGCAGCCTAAGCGGGATGAACACCGGGGAGCTGTTTTTT.

This clonotype showed up just a few times. The chain combines TRBV20-1 with TRBJ2-4; D is ambiguous. V was trimmed by 6 bases and J by 0 bases, leaving 9 bases between them. Germline-derived CDR1 and CDR2 are DFQATT and SNEGSKA (reference sequence). This CDR3 comprises 13 residues. This chain's CDR3 is CSAPPGAKNIQYF. CDR3 in DNA: TGCAGTGCCCCCCCAGGAGCCAAAAACATTCAGTACTTC.

The chain carries TRBV20-1 and TRBJ2-2; D uncertain. The germline CDR1 and CDR2 sequences are DFQATT and SNEGSKA (reference sequence). Trimming pared 3 bases from V and 5 bases from J, leaving 16 bases between. The length of the CDR3 is 15 residues. The DNA of the CDR3 is TGCAGTGCTAGGGAGTCTAGTATGGGGACCGGGGAGCTGTTTTTT. Translation gives CSARESSMGTGELFF.

The chain combines TRBV7-9 with TRBJ2-4; 7 bases fit TRBD1. The V gene end was trimmed by 5 bases and the J gene end by 6 bases; junction bases not matched to a gene: 1. The CDR3 runs to 12 residues. CDR1 and CDR2 (germline): SEHNR, FQNEAQ (reference sequence). The CDR3 DNA reads TGTGCCAGCAGCGGGACAGTAAACATTCAGTACTTC. Translating it yields CASSGTVNIQYF.

Note on this clonotype: A much larger clone sits a single nucleotide away, making a read error possible. This chain uses TRBV6-1 with TRBJ1-5; possible D gene TRBD1, 5 bases. V lost 7 bases to trimming and J lost 5 bases, with 9 bases between them. Germline CDR1 reads MNHNS; CDR2 reads SASEGT. The CDR3 runs 12 residues. The CDR3 sequence is CASTLGDQPQHF. In DNA, the CDR3 is TGTGCCAGCACACTGGGGGATCAGCCCCAGCATTTT.

This clonotype was recorded a few times. The chain is built from TRBV6-1 and TRBJ2-3, with TRBD2 matching over 11 bases. The length of the CDR3 is 19 residues. Germline V lookup: CDR1 MNHNS, CDR2 SASEGT. The J segment lost 0 bases and the V segment lost 3 bases, leaving 11 bases of the junction unmatched. CDR3 in DNA: TGTGCCAGCAGTGATCGGGGACTAGCGGACCTAGGGAGCACAGATACGCAGTATTTT. Its translation: CASSDRGLADLGSTDTQYF.

The sample holds a few counts of this clonotype. The chain carries TRBV6-2 or TRBV6-3 and TRBJ2-7; 9 nucleotides line up with TRBD2. Germline trimming cut 4 bases from V and 2 bases from J; bases unmatched to any gene: 9. The germline gives CDR1 MNHEY, CDR2 SVGEGT. The CDR3 sequence is 16 residues long. The CDR3 here is CASSSLSGSLPYEQYF. The CDR3 region has the DNA TGTGCCAGCAGTTCCCTTAGCGGGAGCCTCCCCTACGAGCAGTACTTC.

This clonotype has a handful of counts. The chain uses TRBV27 and TRBJ2-7; the match to TRBD2 covers 9 bases. Germline V gene sequence: CDR1 MNHEY, CDR2 SMNVEV (reference sequence). V gave up 4 bases and J gave up 6 bases; unmatched junction bases: 10. The CDR3 runs 15 residues. In DNA, the CDR3 is TGTGCCAGCAGTTCGGCGGGAGGGCCCCCGCCCGAGCAGTACTTC. The encoded protein is CASSSAGGPPPEQYF.

CDR3 protein: CASSPSGRSGGFDNEQFF. The CDR3 DNA reads as TGTGCCAGTAGCCCTAGTGGTCGTTCAGGGGGTTTCGACAATGAGCAGTTCTTC. This chain uses TRBV19 with TRBJ2-1, with TRBD1 identical over 7 bases. Germline trimming cut 6 bases from V and 5 bases from J; bases unmatched to any gene: 19. The CDR3 contains 18 residues. From germline, CDR1 is LNHDA and CDR2 SQIVND (reference sequence).

The rearrangement uses TRBV28 and TRBJ2-7; 8 positions agree with TRBD1. J was trimmed by 3 bases and V by 6 bases; bases with no gene match: 7. Germline V gene sequence: CDR1 MDHEN, CDR2 SYDVKM. This CDR3 region has 14 residues. The CDR3, as DNA: TGTGCCAGCAGCCCGGGACAGGACGTCTACGAGCAGTACTTC. Its protein is CASSPGQDVYEQYF. The full variable domain, in which reference TRBV28 and TRBJ2-7 provide the parts outside the CDR3, is DVKVTQSSRYLVKRTGEKVFLECVQDMDHENMFWYRQDPGLGLRLIYFSYDVKMKEKGDIPEGYSVSREKKERFSLILESASTNQTSMYLCASSPGQDVYEQYFGPGTRLTVT.

CDR3 protein: CSARLAGGPGEQFF. For the CDR3, the DNA is TGCAGTGCTAGATTAGCGGGAGGGCCCGGTGAGCAGTTCTTC. V usage is TRBV20-1 and J usage is TRBJ2-1, with 11 bases that match TRBD2. With V trimmed by 2 bases and J by 9 bases, 6 bases remained unmatched. CDR1 and CDR2 (germline): DFQATT, SNEGSKA (reference sequence). This CDR3 contains 14 residues.

In this sample, this clonotype turned up a few times. V is TRBV6-5 and J is TRBJ1-1, with TRBD1 matching over 10 bases. The CDR3 extends over 16 amino acids. The J segment lost 5 bases and the V segment lost 4 bases, leaving 10 bases of the junction unmatched. Germline V gives CDR1 MNHEY, CDR2 SVGAGI. Here the CDR3 reads CASSFFIGTGVTEAFF. DNA for the CDR3: TGTGCCAGCAGTTTCTTCATCGGGACAGGGGTTACTGAAGCTTTCTTT.

This clonotype was detected a few times. This chain joins TRBV24-1 and TRBJ2-2; 7 positions agree with TRBD1. Germline values: CDR1 KGHDR, CDR2 SFDVKD. The CDR3 is 14 amino acids. V lost 5 bases to trimming and J lost 5 bases; unmatched junction nucleotides: 4. The CDR3 spells CATSGATGTGELFF. DNA for the CDR3: TGTGCCACCAGTGGAGCGACAGGGACCGGGGAGCTGTTTTTT.

In its sample, this clonotype was seen a few times. The chain is built from TRBV20-1 and TRBJ2-7; D unresolved. The CDR3 runs 13 residues. The V end lost 3 bases, the J end lost 2 bases, and 11 bases lay between the germline ends. Per germline, CDR1 DFQATT and CDR2 SNEGSKA (reference sequence). As DNA, the CDR3 is TGCAGTGCTAGGGGTTCAACACCCTACGAGCAGTACTTC. As protein: CSARGSTPYEQYF.

The chain couples TRBV6-2 or TRBV6-3 to TRBJ2-1, with TRBD1 as a possible D gene (5 bases). The CDR3 is made up of 13 amino acids. Germline lookup yields CDR1 MNHEY and CDR2 SVGEGT. Trimming took off 7 bases at V and 7 bases at J, with 14 bases between the two ends. CDR3 protein: CASTGLRTNEQFF. The CDR3, as DNA: TGTGCCAGCACAGGGCTCCGAACTAATGAGCAGTTCTTC.

This clonotype was detected only a few times. This sequence joins TRBV7-2 and TRBJ2-7, with 7 bases fitting TRBD2. The ends lost 3 bases at V and 7 bases at J; junction bases unmatched: 9. CDR3 size: 14 residues. Per germline, CDR1 SGHTA and CDR2 FQGNSA. This CDR3 is CASSFEGGPGEQYF. CDR3 nucleotides: TGTGCCAGCAGCTTCGAGGGAGGGCCGGGGGAGCAGTACTTC.

The chain carries TRBV27 and TRBJ2-7; 7 bases agree with TRBD1. Germline assignment: CDR1 MNHEY and CDR2 SMNVEV (reference sequence). The CDR3 has 13 amino acids. V trimming: 5 bases; J trimming: 2 bases; junction bases outside the gene matches: 3. The CDR3 sequence is CASSKGQTYEQYF. The CDR3 nucleotides read TGTGCCAGCAGTAAGGGACAGACCTACGAGCAGTACTTC.

This chain uses TRBV29-1 with TRBJ2-1; possible D gene TRBD2, 6 bases. Germline values: CDR1 SQVTM, CDR2 ANQGSEA. The V and J ends lost 8 bases and 6 bases respectively, with 17 bases between them. The CDR3 is 13 residues long. The CDR3 sequence: CSFRAGGINEQFF. The CDR3 bases are TGCAGCTTCCGGGCGGGCGGGATCAATGAGCAGTTCTTC.